This T cell receptor beta chain was profiled in a study of OX40 agonist ivuxolimab in advanced cancers. Study-level results: Expanded clones were, on average, more numerous in CD8+ T cells than in CD4+.

Some clones are missing from TCRdb's copy, which holds only in-frame ones; the method was immunoSEQ multiplex PCR. This table has approximately 70,000 clones, 88% appearing once. At cycle 4 day 1, cycle 7 day 1, and baseline, blood was sampled. CDR1 is DFQATT, CDR2 SNEGSKA, per germline (reference sequence). The CDR3 contains 11 residues. In regard to this clone: Its specificity is not known. The junction shows a germline mismatch at one end, possibly a read error.

Sequences were derived from CD4+ or CD8+ T cells sorted from blood, sampled in a trial of the OX40 agonist ivuxolimab. The chain couples TRBV20-1 to TRBJ2-7, with 9 bases matching TRBD2. The sequence derives from an adult with an advanced solid tumor such as melanoma, head and neck, liver or kidney cancer. DNA for the CDR3: TGCAGTGCTAGAGGTTCGAGCGGGGGGAGCTTC. The encoded protein is CSARGSSGGSF.